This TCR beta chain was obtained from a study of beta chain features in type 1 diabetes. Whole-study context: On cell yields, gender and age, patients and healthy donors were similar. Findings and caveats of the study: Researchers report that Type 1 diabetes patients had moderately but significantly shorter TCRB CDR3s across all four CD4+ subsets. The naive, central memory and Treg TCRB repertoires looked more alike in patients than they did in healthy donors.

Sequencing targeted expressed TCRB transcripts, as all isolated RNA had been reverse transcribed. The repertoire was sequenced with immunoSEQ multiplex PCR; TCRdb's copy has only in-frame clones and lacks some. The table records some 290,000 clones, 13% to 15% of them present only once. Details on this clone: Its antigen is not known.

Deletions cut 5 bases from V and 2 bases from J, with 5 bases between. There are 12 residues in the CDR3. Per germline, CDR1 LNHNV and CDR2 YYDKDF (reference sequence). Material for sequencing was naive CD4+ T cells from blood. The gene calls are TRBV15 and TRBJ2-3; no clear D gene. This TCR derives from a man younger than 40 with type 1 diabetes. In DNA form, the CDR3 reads TGTGCCACCAGCGAGGTCACAGATACGCAGTATTTT. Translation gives CATSEVTDTQYF.